Below are 26 T cell receptor beta chains sequenced from a single sample in a study of blood T cell repertoires in COVID-19. Method: immunoSEQ multiplex PCR; TCRdb's copy keeps in-frame clones and lacks some. The profile shows some 120,000 clones, around three quarters of them singletons. The specimen was peripheral blood. The receptors stem from a human donor in a cohort sampled during active COVID-19.

The chain links TRBV7-8 to TRBJ2-7, with 14 bases identical to TRBD2. With 5 bases clipped from V and 4 bases from J, the junction kept 4 bases outside the gene matches. Germline V gene data show CDR1 as SGHVS and CDR2 as FQNEAQ. This CDR3 has 15 residues. The CDR3 is CASSLGTSGGYEQYF. The CDR3 nucleotides read TGTGCCAGCAGCCTCGGGACTAGCGGGGGATACGAGCAGTACTTC. The full variable domain, in which reference TRBV7-8 and TRBJ2-7 provide the parts outside the CDR3, is GAGVSQSPRYKVAKRGQDVALRCDPISGHVSLFWYQQALGQGPEFLTYFQNEAQLDKSGLPSDRFFAERPEGSVSTLKIQRTQQEDSAVYLCASSLGTSGGYEQYFGPGTRLTVT.

The rearrangement uses TRBV27 and TRBJ1-2, with D possibly being TRBD1 (5 bases). This CDR3 is built from 14 residues. Germline loops: CDR1 MNHEY, CDR2 SMNVEV (reference sequence). Between the trimmed V and J ends, which lost 3 bases and 4 bases, there was a span of 12 bases. Written as DNA, the CDR3 is TGTGCCAGCAGTTTCGGACACCTTCGCTATGGCTACACCTTC. Protein product: CASSFGHLRYGYTF.

The V call is TRBV5-1, the J call TRBJ1-2, with 7 nucleotides matching TRBD1. The CDR3 length is 14 residues. After removal of 4 bases from V and 7 bases from J, the junction contained 10 bases not matched to a gene. Per the germline V gene, CDR1 is SGHRS and CDR2 is YFSETQ. The CDR3 is CASSLLDRKGGYTF. CDR3 nucleotide sequence: TGCGCCAGCAGCCTACTGGACAGGAAAGGTGGCTACACCTTC.

This clone showed up just a few times. V and J are TRBV2 and TRBJ1-5, with 10 nucleotides matching TRBD1. The CDR3 runs to 16 residues. V shed 3 bases, J shed 3 bases, and the junction held 5 bases outside the gene matches. Germline V gene sequence: CDR1 SNHLY, CDR2 FYNNEI. For the CDR3, the DNA is TGTGCCAGCAGTGAGTCGGGGACAGGGGTCAATCAGCCCCAGCATTTT. It is translated as CASSESGTGVNQPQHF.

This chain links TRBV19 with TRBJ2-1, with 7 positions matching TRBD2. The trim removed 8 bases at V and 3 bases at J, leaving 10 bases unmatched. Germline CDR1 LNHDA, CDR2 SQIVND (reference sequence). The CDR3 has 15 amino acids. The CDR3 nucleotides are TGTGCCAGTCATCCCACGGGGGGAGGCTACAATGAGCAGTTCTTC. It yields the protein CASHPTGGGYNEQFF. The whole variable domain, filled in from reference TRBV19 and TRBJ2-1, reads DGGITQSPKYLFRKEGQNVTLSCEQNLNHDAMYWYRQDPGQGLRLIYYSQIVNDFQKGDIAEGYSVSREKKESFPLTVTSAQKNPTAFYLCASHPTGGGYNEQFFGPGTRLTVL.

The J gene is TRBJ2-3, the V gene TRBV29-1, with D possibly TRBD1 on 5 matching bases. The ends were cut back, 2 bases at V and 5 bases at J, with 11 bases in the middle. Germline CDR1 reads SQVTM; CDR2 reads ANQGSEA. The CDR3 runs 13 residues. The chain's CDR3 is CSVELRVGDTQYF. The CDR3 nucleotides read TGCAGCGTTGAACTCAGGGTTGGAGATACGCAGTATTTT.

The rearrangement links TRBV28 to TRBJ2-7; 8 bases match TRBD1. Germline trimming cut 5 bases from V and 2 bases from J; bases unmatched to any gene: 11. Germline CDR1 reads MDHEN; CDR2 reads SYDVKM. The CDR3 is made up of 16 amino acids. CDR3 in amino acids: CASSLWTGLDTYEQYF. CDR3 bases: TGTGCCAGCAGTCTTTGGACAGGGCTGGATACCTACGAGCAGTACTTC.

V usage is TRBV7-8 and J usage is TRBJ1-2; D might be TRBD1 (5 bases). V gave up 9 bases and J gave up 0 bases, with 14 bases separating them. Germline V gives CDR1 SGHVS, CDR2 FQNEAQ. This CDR3 has 14 amino acids. The CDR3 spells CASALSGANYGYTF. The CDR3 DNA reads as TGTGCCAGTGCCCTCTCGGGGGCTAACTATGGCTACACCTTC.

The V call is TRBV11-2, the J call TRBJ1-1; maybe TRBD1 (5 bases). CDR3 size: 14 residues. Trimming removed 0 bases at V and 11 bases at J, with 16 bases between. Germline V gene sequence: CDR1 SGHAT, CDR2 FQNNGV. CDR3 DNA sequence: TGTGCCAGCAGCTTAGAAATAGGGGATGTCGGCGCTTTCTTT. It is translated as CASSLEIGDVGAFF.

V is TRBV7-2 and J is TRBJ1-2; D not resolved. V dropped 3 bases and J dropped 8 bases, with 13 bases sitting between them. Germline CDR1 and CDR2: SGHTA and FQGNSA. This CDR3 spans 13 amino acids. The CDR3 coding sequence is TGTGCCAGCAGCTTTGACTTACGAGGGGGCTACACCTTC. Amino acid sequence: CASSFDLRGGYTF.

The genes are TRBV30 and TRBJ2-3; weak D call: TRBD1 (6 bases). Germline assignment: CDR1 GTSNPN and CDR2 SVGIG (reference sequence). The CDR3 has 15 amino acids. V was cut by 1 base and J by 4 bases, with 15 bases left in between. CDR3 nucleotides: TGTGCCTGGAGTGCCTTACAGGGTTTGGCAGATACGCAGTATTTT. It encodes CAWSALQGLADTQYF.

This clone is a singleton in its sample. This rearrangement joins TRBV29-1 to TRBJ1-2; 8 bases align to TRBD1. V shed 5 bases and J 3 bases; nucleotides not matched to a gene: 2. Germline V gives CDR1 SQVTM, CDR2 ANQGSEA. The CDR3 contains 12 residues. The CDR3 bases are TGCAGCGTTATACAGGGGGACTATGGCTACACCTTC. Amino acids: CSVIQGDYGYTF.

The chain combines TRBV19 with TRBJ2-7; 9 positions agree with TRBD1. Trimming removed 3 bases from V and 2 bases from J; junction bases left unmatched: 2. The CDR3 consists of 14 residues. Germline V lookup: CDR1 LNHDA, CDR2 SQIVND (reference sequence). CDR3 loop: CASSINRGPYEQYF. DNA for the CDR3: TGTGCCAGTAGTATCAACAGGGGGCCCTACGAGCAGTACTTC.

This clone was seen just once. The rearrangement joins TRBV9 to TRBJ1-5; 7 bases match TRBD1. V gave up 2 bases and J gave up 4 bases; unmatched junction bases: 3. The CDR3 extends over 14 amino acids. Germline V gene sequence: CDR1 SGDLS, CDR2 YYNGEE. The CDR3 coding sequence is TGTGCCAGCAGCGTCACAGGGGAAAATCAGCCCCAGCATTTT. It encodes CASSVTGENQPQHF.

In its sample, this clone was seen a few times. The genes are TRBV12-3 or TRBV12-4 and TRBJ1-5; D uncertain. CDR3 length equals 11 residues. The V gene lost 8 bases and the J gene lost 7 bases, with 9 bases spanning the gap. CDR3 region: CASGRGQPQHF. DNA for the CDR3: TGTGCCAGCGGGAGAGGGCAGCCCCAGCATTTT.

V gene TRBV7-2 combines with J gene TRBJ1-5; tentative D call: TRBD1 (6 bases). The CDR3 contains 16 residues. Per the germline V gene, CDR1 is SGHTA and CDR2 is FQGNSA. Deletions cut 4 bases from V and 0 bases from J, with 13 bases between. CDR3 sequence reads: CASSSLDSYSNQPQHF. The CDR3 nucleotides read TGTGCCAGCAGCTCCTTGGACAGTTATAGCAATCAGCCCCAGCATTTT.

This clone showed up just a few times. CDR3 in DNA: TGTGCCAGCAGCCTCCTCCAGGGACTGAGCACTGAAGCTTTCTTT. This encodes CASSLLQGLSTEAFF. The rearrangement uses TRBV28 and TRBJ1-1; D possibly corresponds to TRBD1 (5 bases). Trimming left V 6 bases short and J 4 bases short, with 18 bases between. From germline, CDR1 is MDHEN and CDR2 SYDVKM. CDR3 length: 15 amino acids. Together with reference TRBV28 and TRBJ1-1, the CDR3 gives the full variable domain: DVKVTQSSRYLVKRTGEKVFLECVQDMDHENMFWYRQDPGLGLRLIYFSYDVKMKEKGDIPEGYSVSREKKERFSLILESASTNQTSMYLCASSLLQGLSTEAFFGQGTRLTVV.

The chain employs TRBV6-1 and TRBJ1-6; TRBD1 matches 9 bases. CDR1 and CDR2 (germline): MNHNS, SASEGT. With 3 bases clipped from V and 0 bases from J, the junction kept 3 bases outside the gene matches. The CDR3 contains 17 residues. In DNA form, the CDR3 reads TGTGCCAGCAGTGAGGGGACAGGGAGCTCCTATAATTCACCCCTCCACTTT. It translates to CASSEGTGSSYNSPLHF.

The V gene is TRBV5-4, the J gene TRBJ2-3; TRBD2 is a possible D gene (5 bases). Germline V gene lookup returns CDR1 SGHNT and CDR2 YYREEE (reference sequence). The ends were cut back, 0 bases at V and 4 bases at J, with 6 bases in the middle. The CDR3 spans 13 residues. In DNA form, the CDR3 reads TGTGCCAGCAGCTTGGTCGGGGCAGATACGCAGTATTTT. The encoded protein is CASSLVGADTQYF.

This clone has more than one count but fewer than ten. The chain recombines TRBV7-8 with TRBJ1-2, with TRBD1 matching over 8 bases. The CDR3 consists of 17 residues. Germline CDR1 SGHVS, CDR2 FQNEAQ. With 8 bases clipped from V and 4 bases from J, the junction kept 18 bases outside the gene matches. In nucleotides, the CDR3 is TGTGCCAGCGACCGGGTAGGATATACAGGGGGAACCTATGGCTACACCTTC. It translates to CASDRVGYTGGTYGYTF.

Concerning this clone itself: Other DNA sequences within the sample encode an identical CDR3. The rearrangement links TRBV6-5 to TRBJ1-4; D remains unclear. Germline V CDR1 and CDR2: MNHEY, SVGAGI. The CDR3 consists of 14 residues. V was clipped by 2 bases and J by 4 bases, with 8 bases between them. The CDR3 reads CASSYGQHNEKLFF. The CDR3 bases are TGTGCCAGCAGTTACGGGCAGCATAATGAAAAACTGTTTTTT.

This clone was found a few times. The chain couples TRBV7-8 to TRBJ1-1, with D maybe TRBD1 (5 bases). V was cut by 5 bases and J by 0 bases, with 19 bases left in between. The CDR3 covers 17 residues. Per the germline V gene, CDR1 is SGHVS and CDR2 is FQNEAQ. The CDR3 sequence is CASSRGRGLGMNTEAFF. The DNA of the CDR3 is TGTGCCAGCAGCCGGGGACGGGGGTTGGGGATGAACACTGAAGCTTTCTTT.

CDR3 coding DNA: TGCGCCAGCAGCTTGGTAGGGGGAGATTCACCCCTCCACTTT. Protein: CASSLVGGDSPLHF. V gene TRBV5-1 combines with J gene TRBJ1-6, with D possibly matching TRBD1 (6 bases). Trimming pared 0 bases from V and 8 bases from J, leaving 9 bases between. The CDR3 is 14 residues long. From germline, CDR1 is SGHRS and CDR2 YFSETQ. Combining the CDR3 with reference TRBV5-1 and TRBJ1-6 gives the whole variable domain KAGVTQTPRYLIKTRGQQVTLSCSPISGHRSVSWYQQTPGQGLQFLFEYFSETQRNKGNFPGRFSGRQFSNSRSEMNVSTLELGDSALYLCASSLVGGDSPLHFGNGTRLTVT.

The chain couples TRBV5-8 to TRBJ2-1; 11 nucleotides match TRBD2. CDR3 length equals 16 residues. The junction had 10 bases not matched to a gene; V was cut back by 5 bases and J by 6 bases. Germline values: CDR1 SGHTS, CDR2 YDEGEE. The CDR3 bases are TGTGCCAGCAGTCTTGCCGGGACTAGCGGCCTCAATGAGCAGTTCTTC. This gives the protein CASSLAGTSGLNEQFF.

The chain combines TRBV7-2 with TRBJ1-2, with 7 bases matching TRBD1. V shed 3 bases, J shed 7 bases, and the junction held 5 bases outside the gene matches. Germline V lookup: CDR1 SGHTA, CDR2 FQGNSA. This CDR3 comprises 13 residues. In nucleotides, the CDR3 is TGTGCCAGCAGCTTTGGACAGGCCGCTGGCTACACCTTC. Protein product: CASSFGQAAGYTF. Variable domain in full (rest from reference TRBV7-2 and TRBJ1-2): GAGVSQSPSNKVTEKGKDVELRCDPISGHTALYWYRQSLGQGLEFLIYFQGNSAPDKSGLPSDRFSAERTGGSVSTLTIQRTQQEDSAVYLCASSFGQAAGYTFGSGTRLTVV.

This clone was picked up one time. This chain connects TRBV27 to TRBJ2-1; 7 bases align to TRBD1. This CDR3 has 14 residues. The ends lost 4 bases at V and 7 bases at J; junction bases unmatched: 7. Germline V gene data show CDR1 as MNHEY and CDR2 as SMNVEV (reference sequence). CDR3 residues: CASSSRDRQNEQFF. The CDR3 DNA reads as TGTGCCAGCAGTTCCCGGGACAGACAGAATGAGCAGTTCTTC.